A single sample gave rise to the 14 T cell receptor beta chains below, sequenced in a study of blood T cell repertoires in COVID-19. The assay was immunoSEQ multiplex PCR, and TCRdb's table has in-frame clones only and misses some. Among fewer than 200,000 clones listed, roughly four fifths were seen once. The specimen was peripheral blood. These receptors all stem from a man aged 65 to 85 with active or convalescent COVID-19.

The rearrangement joins TRBV5-1 to TRBJ1-1; 8 nucleotides agree with TRBD1. The CDR3 covers 14 residues. V dropped 0 bases and J dropped 5; count of bases not matched to a gene: 3. The germline gives CDR1 SGHRS, CDR2 YFSETQ. CDR3 DNA: TGCGCCAGCAGCTTGGGACAGGGGTATACTGAAGCTTTCTTT. This sequence encodes CASSLGQGYTEAFF.

The chain links TRBV11-2 to TRBJ2-5; no definite D call. This CDR3 has 14 amino acids. Germline-derived CDR1 and CDR2 are SGHAT and FQNNGV. V lost 4 bases and J 0 bases, leaving 9 bases between the germline ends. CDR3 in DNA: TGTGCCAGCAGCTCCTCTGGCAACCAAGAGACCCAGTACTTC. It codes for CASSSSGNQETQYF.

The rearrangement uses TRBV3-1 (or the pseudogene TRBV3-2) and TRBJ1-1; weak D call: TRBD1 (5 bases). The ends were cut back, 0 bases at V and 7 bases at J, with 12 bases in the middle. Germline V gene lookup returns CDR1 LGHDT and CDR2 YNNKEL (reference sequence). The CDR3 is 14 residues long. CDR3 nucleotide sequence: TGTGCCAGCAGCCAAGATGCGGGGACGGTTGAAGCTTTCTTT. This encodes CASSQDAGTVEAFF.

The chain combines TRBV4-3 with TRBJ2-2; tentatively, D is TRBD1 (6 bases). The germline V and J ends were trimmed by 8 bases and 0 bases, with 10 bases remaining between them. The CDR3 covers 14 residues. CDR1 is LGHNA, CDR2 YSLEER, per germline. As DNA, the CDR3 is TGCGCCAGCGGAAGGGGGACGAACACCGGGGAGCTGTTTTTT. Translating it yields CASGRGTNTGELFF.

V usage is TRBV5-6 and J usage is TRBJ2-7; tentatively, D is TRBD1 (5 bases). The V and J ends lost 4 bases and 3 bases respectively, with 14 bases between them. The germline CDR1 and CDR2 sequences are SGHDT and YYEEEE. The CDR3 is made up of 14 amino acids. This chain's CDR3 is CASSLLGQGYEQYF. The CDR3, as DNA: TGTGCCAGCAGCCTCCTCGGGCAGGGCTACGAGCAGTACTTC.

The chain combines TRBV5-4 with TRBJ1-1, with 8 positions matching TRBD1. Germline-derived CDR1 and CDR2 are SGHNT and YYREEE (reference sequence). The J segment lost 6 bases and the V segment lost 4 bases, leaving 8 bases of the junction unmatched. The CDR3 is 14 residues long. The CDR3 sequence is CASSDRGVIAEAFF. The CDR3, as DNA: TGTGCCAGCAGCGACAGGGGCGTTATAGCTGAAGCTTTCTTT.

The chain links TRBV11-2 to TRBJ2-1; no clear D gene. This CDR3 spans 13 amino acids. Germline-derived CDR1 and CDR2 are SGHAT and FQNNGV. V gave up 5 bases and J gave up 8 bases, with 13 bases separating them. Here the CDR3 reads CASSRDTGDEQFF. The CDR3 coding sequence is TGTGCCAGCAGCCGTGACACTGGCGATGAGCAGTTCTTC.

J is TRBJ2-7 and V is TRBV27; the D gene is possibly TRBD2 (7 bases). The CDR3 runs to 13 residues. CDR1 is MNHEY, CDR2 SMNVEV, per germline (reference sequence). V lost 7 bases and J lost 1, with 11 bases in between. CDR3 DNA: TGTGCCAGCATGGGGGGGGCGTCCTACGAGCAGTACTTC. Translated: CASMGGASYEQYF.

The chain carries TRBV4-1 and TRBJ1-2; weak D call: TRBD1 (6 bases). Trimming pared 4 bases from V and 2 bases from J, leaving 11 bases between. Germline loops: CDR1 MGHRA, CDR2 YSYEKL. The CDR3 extends over 14 amino acids. The CDR3 bases are TGCGCCAGCAGCCGGGACACATGGAACTATGGCTACACCTTC. The encoded protein is CASSRDTWNYGYTF.

The rearrangement joins TRBV6-1 to TRBJ2-1; D possibly corresponds to TRBD1 (5 bases). Germline V gene sequence: CDR1 MNHNS, CDR2 SASEGT. The CDR3 totals 15 residues. Trimming shortened V by 1 base and J by 1 base, and 8 bases separated the two germline ends. The CDR3 reads CASSEEGQSYNEQFF. As DNA, the CDR3 is TGTGCCAGCAGTGAAGAGGGGCAATCCTACAATGAGCAGTTCTTC.

V usage is TRBV6-5 and J usage is TRBJ2-7, with no clear D. Trimming removed 4 bases from V and 6 bases from J, with 13 bases in between. Germline assignment: CDR1 MNHEY and CDR2 SVGAGI. CDR3 length: 13 amino acids. DNA for the CDR3: TGTGCCAGCAGTTCCCCTCCCCCGAGCGAGCAGTACTTC. The encoded protein is CASSSPPPSEQYF.

The chain links TRBV6-5 to TRBJ2-1; TRBD2 aligns across 10 bases. The CDR3 is 15 residues long. V was pared by 5 bases and J by 4 bases, with 5 bases of the junction left unmatched. Germline values: CDR1 MNHEY, CDR2 SVGAGI. The CDR3 region is CASSPKRGGYNEQFF. In DNA, the CDR3 is TGTGCCAGCAGTCCGAAGCGGGGGGGATACAATGAGCAGTTCTTC.

This chain links TRBV7-2 with TRBJ1-1; TRBD1 agrees at 8 bases. V dropped 5 bases and J dropped 7; count of bases not matched to a gene: 12. The CDR3 consists of 15 residues. Looked up from germline, CDR1 is SGHTA and CDR2 is FQGNSA. Here the CDR3 reads CASSNQGARALEAFF. The CDR3 nucleotides read TGTGCCAGCAGCAACCAGGGGGCCAGGGCCCTTGAAGCTTTCTTT.

The chain combines TRBV30 with TRBJ1-1, with a weak D call TRBD1 (5 bases). CDR1 is GTSNPN, CDR2 SVGIG, per germline (reference sequence). The ends were cut back, 2 bases at V and 6 bases at J, with 10 bases in the middle. CDR3 length equals 12 residues. The CDR3 coding sequence is TGTGCCTGGAGTAAAGACAGCCCTGAAGCTTTCTTT. It encodes CAWSKDSPEAFF. Drawing the rest from reference TRBV30 and TRBJ1-1, the complete variable domain is SQTIHQWPATLVQPVGSPLSLECTVEGTSNPNLYWYRQAAGRGLQLLFYSVGIGQISSEVPQNLSASRPQDRQFILSSKKLLLSDSGFYLCAWSKDSPEAFFGQGTRLTVV.